These T cell receptor beta chains were read from a single sample in a study of control samples from healthy donors and cancer patients. Produced via immunoSEQ multiplex PCR; TCRdb's table is partial and in-frame only. The table records approximately 110,000 clones, just over 90% of them present only once. Sample: blood. Receptors were obtained from a woman younger than 30 in good health. CDR3s include the opening cysteine and the closing phenylalanine or tryptophan. The order of the fields is CDR3 protein, CDR3 DNA, J gene, clone size, V gene, CDR3 length, D gene. D genes are given only for firm matches. Part of the rows lack a size; the others show once, few, many or a class for expanded clones.

cdr3_aa: CASSTDQRGLGTIYF; cdr3_nt: TGTGCCAGCAGTACGGACCAAAGGGGCTTAGGCACCATATATTTT; j_call: TRBJ1-3; clone_size: NA; v_call: TRBV28; cdr3_length: 15; d_call: NA
cdr3_aa: CASSLGPLGVGREQYF; cdr3_nt: TGTGCCAGCAGCTTGGGGCCGCTAGGGGTAGGACGCGAGCAGTACTTC; j_call: TRBJ2-7; clone_size: NA; v_call: TRBV5-6; cdr3_length: 16; d_call: NA
cdr3_aa: CASSFGRVIPTQYF; cdr3_nt: TGTGCCAGCAGTTTCGGTAGGGTGATCCCGACGCAGTATTTT; j_call: TRBJ2-3; clone_size: NA; v_call: TRBV28; cdr3_length: 14; d_call: NA
cdr3_aa: CASSLSLADTQYF; cdr3_nt: TGTGCCAGCTCGCTGAGTTTAGCAGATACGCAGTATTTT; j_call: TRBJ2-3; clone_size: NA; v_call: TRBV18; cdr3_length: 13; d_call: NA
cdr3_aa: CATGGRTIDRPSTDTQYF; cdr3_nt: TGTGCCACAGGGGGGCGCACTATAGATCGACCTAGCACAGATACGCAGTATTTT; j_call: TRBJ2-3; clone_size: NA; v_call: TRBV24-1; cdr3_length: 18; d_call: NA
cdr3_aa: CASSIDSATSIVYEQFF; cdr3_nt: TGTGCCAGTAGTATAGATTCGGCGACGTCGATTGTCTATGAGCAGTTCTTC; j_call: TRBJ2-1; clone_size: NA; v_call: TRBV19; cdr3_length: 17; d_call: NA
cdr3_aa: CASSLRHRGGYTF; cdr3_nt: TGTGCCAGCAGTTTACGTCACAGAGGTGGCTACACCTTC; j_call: TRBJ1-2; clone_size: NA; v_call: TRBV28; cdr3_length: 13; d_call: NA
cdr3_aa: CASSQGDRGPQETQYF; cdr3_nt: TGTGCCAGCAGCCAAGGAGACAGGGGGCCCCAAGAGACCCAGTACTTC; j_call: TRBJ2-5; clone_size: NA; v_call: TRBV4-2; cdr3_length: 16; d_call: TRBD1
cdr3_aa: CASSSITGHNSPLHF; cdr3_nt: TGTGCCAGCAGCTCTATAACAGGGCATAATTCACCCCTCCACTTT; j_call: TRBJ1-6; clone_size: NA; v_call: TRBV5-5; cdr3_length: 15; d_call: NA
cdr3_aa: CASSLGLGTGNTIYF; cdr3_nt: TGTGCCAGCAGCTTAGGTCTAGGGACTGGAAACACCATATATTTT; j_call: TRBJ1-3; clone_size: NA; v_call: TRBV7-2; cdr3_length: 15; d_call: NA
cdr3_aa: CASLLPGGDYGYTF; cdr3_nt: TGTGCCAGCCTGCTCCCGGGGGGCGACTATGGCTACACCTTC; j_call: TRBJ1-2; clone_size: NA; v_call: TRBV6-6; cdr3_length: 14; d_call: NA
cdr3_aa: CASSAGTGGNTIYF; cdr3_nt: TGTGCCAGCAGTGCCGGGACAGGTGGAAACACCATATATTTT; j_call: TRBJ1-3; clone_size: NA; v_call: TRBV28; cdr3_length: 14; d_call: TRBD1
cdr3_aa: CASSPPWPYEQYF; cdr3_nt: TGTGCCAGCAGTCCCCCGTGGCCCTACGAGCAGTACTTC; j_call: TRBJ2-7; clone_size: once; v_call: TRBV27; cdr3_length: 13; d_call: NA
cdr3_aa: CASSSGQGSYNEQFF; cdr3_nt: TGTGCCAGCAGTTCAGGACAGGGGTCCTACAATGAGCAGTTCTTC; j_call: TRBJ2-1; clone_size: once; v_call: TRBV7-9; cdr3_length: 15; d_call: TRBD1
cdr3_aa: CASSGGTDTQYF; cdr3_nt: TGTGCCAGCAGCGGGGGGACAGATACGCAGTATTTT; j_call: TRBJ2-3; clone_size: NA; v_call: TRBV28; cdr3_length: 12; d_call: TRBD2
cdr3_aa: CATSDGSGSEKLFF; cdr3_nt: TGTGCCACCAGTGATGGGTCAGGATCTGAAAAACTGTTTTTT; j_call: TRBJ1-4; clone_size: NA; v_call: TRBV24-1; cdr3_length: 14; d_call: NA
cdr3_aa: CASSLGERSYEQYF; cdr3_nt: TGTGCCAGCAGTTTGGGGGAGCGTTCCTACGAGCAGTACTTC; j_call: TRBJ2-7; clone_size: NA; v_call: TRBV28; cdr3_length: 14; d_call: NA
cdr3_aa: CASSLQAREQYF; cdr3_nt: TGTGCCAGCAGTTTACAGGCTAGAGAGCAGTACTTC; j_call: TRBJ2-7; clone_size: NA; v_call: TRBV28; cdr3_length: 12; d_call: NA
cdr3_aa: CASSEDRASNQPQHF; cdr3_nt: TGTGCCAGCAGTGAAGACAGGGCTAGCAATCAGCCCCAGCATTTT; j_call: TRBJ1-5; clone_size: NA; v_call: TRBV2; cdr3_length: 15; d_call: NA
cdr3_aa: CASSSRGYDSPLHF; cdr3_nt: TGTGCCAGCAGCTCGAGGGGATATGATTCACCCCTCCACTTT; j_call: TRBJ1-6; clone_size: NA; v_call: TRBV5-6; cdr3_length: 14; d_call: NA
cdr3_aa: CASRSGDTEAFF; cdr3_nt: TGTGCCAGTAGGAGCGGGGACACTGAAGCTTTCTTT; j_call: TRBJ1-1; clone_size: NA; v_call: TRBV19; cdr3_length: 12; d_call: NA
cdr3_aa: CASSLALGTSGLSTYNEQFF; cdr3_nt: TGTGCCAGCAGCTTAGCGCTTGGGACTAGCGGGTTGTCAACCTACAATGAGCAGTTCTTC; j_call: TRBJ2-1; clone_size: NA; v_call: TRBV7-2; cdr3_length: 20; d_call: TRBD2
cdr3_aa: CASSVQGALDYEQYF; cdr3_nt: TGTGCCAGCAGCGTACAGGGGGCCCTGGACTACGAGCAGTACTTC; j_call: TRBJ2-7; clone_size: NA; v_call: TRBV21-1; cdr3_length: 15; d_call: NA
cdr3_aa: CASSLGGSGQGPNQPQHF; cdr3_nt: TGCGCCAGCAGCTTGGGGGGATCGGGACAGGGCCCCAATCAGCCCCAGCATTTT; j_call: TRBJ1-5; clone_size: NA; v_call: TRBV5-1; cdr3_length: 18; d_call: TRBD1
cdr3_aa: CASSKVVGSYYGYTF; cdr3_nt: TGTGCCAGCAGCAAAGTTGTAGGGTCCTACTATGGCTACACCTTC; j_call: TRBJ1-2; clone_size: NA; v_call: TRBV21-1; cdr3_length: 15; d_call: NA
cdr3_aa: CAWSAGIFYEQYF; cdr3_nt: TGTGCCTGGAGTGCGGGGATCTTCTACGAGCAGTACTTC; j_call: TRBJ2-7; clone_size: NA; v_call: TRBV30; cdr3_length: 13; d_call: NA
cdr3_aa: CASSVGPGGSGANVLTF; cdr3_nt: TGTGCCAGCAGCGTAGGACCGGGTGGGTCTGGGGCCAACGTCCTGACTTTC; j_call: TRBJ2-6; clone_size: NA; v_call: TRBV9; cdr3_length: 17; d_call: NA
cdr3_aa: CASSLVYAPTNTGELFF; cdr3_nt: TGTGCCAGCAGCTTAGTATACGCCCCGACGAACACCGGGGAGCTGTTTTTT; j_call: TRBJ2-2; clone_size: NA; v_call: TRBV7-2; cdr3_length: 17; d_call: NA
cdr3_aa: CASSSPGGDSNQPQHF; cdr3_nt: TGTGCCAGCAGTTCCCCGGGCGGAGATAGCAATCAGCCCCAGCATTTT; j_call: TRBJ1-5; clone_size: NA; v_call: TRBV28; cdr3_length: 16; d_call: NA
cdr3_aa: CASSLESGGAYGYTF; cdr3_nt: TGCGCCAGCAGCTTGGAGTCAGGGGGAGCCTATGGCTACACCTTC; j_call: TRBJ1-2; clone_size: NA; v_call: TRBV5-1; cdr3_length: 15; d_call: TRBD1
cdr3_aa: CASMRQGSSYNSPLHF; cdr3_nt: TGTGCCAGTATGAGGCAGGGGAGCTCCTATAATTCACCCCTCCACTTT; j_call: TRBJ1-6; clone_size: once; v_call: TRBV19; cdr3_length: 16; d_call: NA
cdr3_aa: CASSTPHGEQYF; cdr3_nt: TGTGCCAGCAGTACTCCCCATGGGGAGCAGTACTTC; j_call: TRBJ2-7; clone_size: NA; v_call: TRBV27; cdr3_length: 12; d_call: NA
cdr3_aa: CSVVIVRSATFTDGYTF; cdr3_nt: TGCAGCGTTGTCATCGTTCGCAGCGCCACCTTCACGGATGGCTACACCTTC; j_call: TRBJ1-2; clone_size: NA; v_call: TRBV29-1; cdr3_length: 17; d_call: NA